The T cell receptor (beta chain) under discussion was sequenced for a study of identical twins. CDR1 and CDR2 (germline): SGHAT, FQNNGV. CDR3 length: 15 residues. Trimming pared 1 base from V and 10 bases from J, leaving 17 bases between. MiXCR, run by TCRdb on the 5' RACE reads, gives a single entry per CDR3 protein. The sample holds around 690,000 distinct CDR3 sequences, approximately 22% seen once. These data are also associated with another study on T cells expressing NK-cell markers.

The V gene is TRBV11-2, the J gene TRBJ2-1, with D maybe TRBD1 (5 bases). The sequence was collected from a woman aged 18 to 35 in good health. Sequencing was carried out using PBMCs. CDR3 loop: CASSLADGAAGEQFF. Written as DNA, the CDR3 is TGTGCCAGCAGCTTAGCGGATGGGGCGGCAGGGGAGCAGTTCTTC. The entire variable domain, with the rest obtained from reference TRBV11-2 and TRBJ2-1, is as follows: EAGVAQSPRYKIIEKRQSVAFWCNPISGHATLYWYQQILGQGPKLLIQFQNNGVVDDSQLPKDRFSAERLKGVDSTLKIQPAKLEDSAVYLCASSLADGAAGEQFFGPGTRLTVL.